This T cell receptor (beta chain) was retrieved from a study of T cells after posttransplantation cyclophosphamide. The CDR3 length is 18 residues. Busulfan-fludarabine conditioning, marrow transplant, and cyclophosphamide on days +3 and +4 were administered. Generated by immunoSEQ multiplex PCR, the TCRdb table keeps only in-frame clones and is missing some. The sample has approximately 1,600 clones; over 60% are singletons. The source of this sequence is a female patient between 60 and 69 years old who received an allogeneic stem cell transplant from a related donor and was CMV-positive. Some T cells may be the graft donor's. The chain combines TRBV21-1 with TRBJ2-7; TRBD2 is the table's D call, not checked against the DNA. TRBV21-1 corresponds to a pseudogene. Here the sequenced sample was CD4+ T cells sorted from blood, taken after allogeneic stem cell transplant with posttransplant cyclophosphamide. The CDR3 nucleotides read TGTGCCAGCAGCAATGGGACTAGCGGGAGGGCCAAGGGATACGAGCAGTACTTC. Translation: CASSNGTSGRAKGYEQYF.